This is a list of T cell receptor beta chains from one sample in a study of T cell responses to AZD1222 COVID-19 vaccine. The assay was immunoSEQ multiplex PCR, and TCRdb's table has in-frame clones only and misses some. This table has about 110,000 clones, about 88% appearing once. The sequencing used peripheral blood, collected on day 0 of AZD1222 vaccination. These receptors all come from an adult in good health. CDR3s include the opening cysteine and the closing phenylalanine or tryptophan. D genes are given only for firm matches. The size of a clone is reported for some rows only, either as once, few or many, or as a class for expanded clones.

.,TRBV4-2,TRBJ2-3,TRBD2,TGTGCCAGCAGCCACATAACAAGCGGGGGGGCCGATGATACGCAGTATTTT,CASSHITSGGADDTQYF
.,TRBV4-1,TRBJ2-1,TRBD2,TGCGCCAGCAGCCAAGTGCTTAGCGGGAGCTACAATGAGCAGTTCTTC,CASSQVLSGSYNEQFF
.,TRBV7-6,TRBJ2-1,.,TGTGCCAGCAGCCCCGGGACGACCTCTTTCCCTTACAATGAGCAGTTCTTC,CASSPGTTSFPYNEQFF
.,TRBV15,TRBJ1-1,.,TGTGCCACCAGCAGGGACGTACTTGGGACTGAAGCTTTCTTT,CATSRDVLGTEAFF
.,TRBV14,TRBJ2-1,.,TGTGCCAGCAGCCCGACCCAAAACAACAATGAGCAGTTCTTC,CASSPTQNNNEQFF
.,TRBV7-8,TRBJ1-1,.,TGTGCCAGCAGCTTAGTCTCCAATCTGCTGGGGACTGAAGCTTTCTTT,CASSLVSNLLGTEAFF
.,TRBV3-1/TRBV3-2,TRBJ1-2,.,TGTGCCAGCAGCCTTAGATCAGGGGCGGGTGGCTACACCTTC,CASSLRSGAGGYTF
.,TRBV3-1/TRBV3-2,TRBJ2-1,.,TGTGCCAGCAGCCAAGTGGAGGGTCCCGTACGGCGGGAGCAGTTCTTC,CASSQVEGPVRREQFF
few,TRBV13,TRBJ1-5,.,TGTGCCAGCAGCTCTTACACAGATAGCAATCAGCCCCAGCATTTT,CASSSYTDSNQPQHF
.,TRBV21-1,TRBJ1-1,.,TGTGCCAGCAGCGCCGACAAGAACAGGGGACCTGAAGCTTTCTTT,CASSADKNRGPEAFF
few,TRBV29-1,TRBJ2-7,.,TGCAGCGCCGAATTATCCTACGAGCAGTACTTC,CSAELSYEQYF
.,TRBV9,TRBJ1-2,TRBD1,TGTGCCAGCAGCGAGACAGGGACGAACTATGGCTACACCTTC,CASSETGTNYGYTF
.,TRBV7-9,TRBJ2-2,TRBD2,TGTGCCAGCACCACGGGAGGGGGTACCGGGGAGCTGTTTTTT,CASTTGGGTGELFF
.,TRBV27,TRBJ2-1,TRBD2,TGTGCCAGCAGTCCGGGGGGCTACAATGAGCAGTTCTTC,CASSPGGYNEQFF
.,TRBV7-6,TRBJ1-1,.,TGTGCCAGCAGCCAGACTGTGAACACTGAAGCTTTCTTT,CASSQTVNTEAFF
once,TRBV5-1,TRBJ2-7,TRBD2,TGCGCCAGCAGCTTGGCCGGCGCTAGCGGGGCGTACGAGCAGTACTTC,CASSLAGASGAYEQYF
once,TRBV4-1,TRBJ1-4,.,TGCGCCAGCAGCACCCTCCCAGGGTTTAATGAAAAACTGTTTTTT,CASSTLPGFNEKLFF
once,TRBV10-2,TRBJ2-7,.,TGCGCCAGCAGTGAGTTCGGCAGGGGCGGGTACGAGCAGTACTTC,CASSEFGRGGYEQYF
.,TRBV7-9,TRBJ1-5,.,TGTGCCAGCAGCGAGGGACGAGCTCAGCCCCAGCATTTT,CASSEGRAQPQHF
few,TRBV19,TRBJ1-5,TRBD1,TGTGCCAGTACCCTCACACCCCCGCGGACAGGGGATAATAGCAATCAGCCCCAGCATTTT,CASTLTPPRTGDNSNQPQHF
.,TRBV19,TRBJ2-5,.,TGTGCCAGTAGTAGGGGGTACCAAGAGACCCAGTACTTC,CASSRGYQETQYF
.,TRBV3-1/TRBV3-2,TRBJ1-1,.,TGTGCCAGCAGCCAAGATCGTACAGTACGGGCTTTCTTT,CASSQDRTVRAFF
.,TRBV7-9,TRBJ2-7,.,TGTGCCAGCAGCTTCCCCCGGGGGGCTTCCCACGAGCAGTACTTC,CASSFPRGASHEQYF
.,TRBV5-1,TRBJ1-4,.,TGCGCCAGCAGTTCGGACACCGCTAATGAAAAACTGTTTTTT,CASSSDTANEKLFF
once,TRBV6-6,TRBJ2-7,TRBD1,TGTGCCAGCAGTGCGTCCGGGACAGGGAAACACTACGAGCAGTACTTC,CASSASGTGKHYEQYF
.,TRBV6-5,TRBJ1-1,.,TGTGCCAGCAGTCCTCGGCAGGGGAGGAACACTGAAGCTTTCTTT,CASSPRQGRNTEAFF
once,TRBV29-1,TRBJ1-1,.,TGCAGCGTTGAAGGGCAGGGGATGGAAGCTTTCTTT,CSVEGQGMEAFF
.,TRBV5-1,TRBJ2-1,TRBD2,TGCGCCAGCAGCTTGGGAGCGGGAGGCGAGCAGTTCTTC,CASSLGAGGEQFF
.,TRBV27,TRBJ1-6,.,TGTGCCAGCAGTTTAGGCAACCCCACAACACCCCTCCACTTT,CASSLGNPTTPLHF
.,TRBV24-1,TRBJ2-1,.,TGTGCCACCAGTGAACCTACTGGGCGGGGTGGCGAGCAGTTCTTC,CATSEPTGRGGEQFF
.,TRBV11-3,TRBJ2-1,TRBD2,TGTGCCAGCAGCTCCGGACTAGCGGGAGAAGGAGAAGAGCAGTTCTTC,CASSSGLAGEGEEQFF
.,TRBV11-2,TRBJ2-2,TRBD1,TGTGCCAGCAGCTCGGGACAGGGGTTCACCGGGGAGCTGTTTTTT,CASSSGQGFTGELFF
once,TRBV19,TRBJ1-3,.,TGTGCCAGCGGACAGACCTCTGGAAACACCATATATTTT,CASGQTSGNTIYF
.,TRBV5-4,TRBJ2-7,TRBD1,TGTGCCAGCAGCCCCGAAGGGACAGGGTGGGAGCAGTACTTC,CASSPEGTGWEQYF
once,TRBV27,TRBJ1-5,.,TGTGCCAGCAGTTTATCGGTAAATCAGCCCCAGCATTTT,CASSLSVNQPQHF
.,TRBV30,TRBJ1-1,TRBD1,TGTGCCTCCTCCGACAGGGTTACTGAAGCTTTCTTT,CASSDRVTEAFF
.,TRBV30,TRBJ2-7,.,TGTGCCTGGGAGGCGCCGGGGAGAGTATACGAGCAGTACTTC,CAWEAPGRVYEQYF
.,TRBV4-1,TRBJ1-1,TRBD1,TGCGCCAGCAGCCAACCAGACTCCCCGGGACAGGGGGGTGCTTTCTTT,CASSQPDSPGQGGAFF
once,TRBV19,TRBJ2-1,TRBD2,TGTGCCACTCGTGGGAGGGCGCGTAGGGACAATGAGCAGTTCTTC,CATRGRARRDNEQFF
once,TRBV5-6,TRBJ2-4,TRBD1,TGTGCCAGCAGCTATCCCGGGACAGGGAAAAACATTCAGTACTTC,CASSYPGTGKNIQYF
.,TRBV25-1,TRBJ1-2,.,TGTGCCAGCAGTGAGGGTACCAACTATGGCTACACCTTC,CASSEGTNYGYTF
once,TRBV6-5,TRBJ1-2,.,TGTGCCAGCAGCCGGCTAGGGGGTTACTATGGCTACACCTTC,CASSRLGGYYGYTF
.,TRBV6-5,TRBJ1-2,.,TGTGCCAGCACCCGGACAGCCTCCTATGGCTACACCTTC,CASTRTASYGYTF
once,TRBV6-5,TRBJ1-2,TRBD1,TGTGCCAGCAGACAACTCCCCGGGACAGGGCCTGGCTACACCTTC,CASRQLPGTGPGYTF
.,TRBV19,TRBJ2-7,.,TGTGCCAGTAGGAATCAGGCATCCTACGAGCAGTACTTC,CASRNQASYEQYF
.,TRBV10-3,TRBJ1-2,TRBD1,TGTGCCATCAGTGGCCGGGACAGGGAGGCCTATGGCTACACCTTC,CAISGRDREAYGYTF
.,TRBV27,TRBJ1-1,.,TGTGCCAGCAGTACCGGGTTCATGAACACTGAAGCTTTCTTT,CASSTGFMNTEAFF
.,TRBV19,TRBJ2-7,TRBD2,TGTGCCAGTAGTACAGGACTAGCGGGATTCACCTACGAGCAGTACTTC,CASSTGLAGFTYEQYF
.,TRBV5-6,TRBJ2-1,.,TGTGCCAGCAGCTTGCGTGAGCTCTCCTACAATGAGCAGTTCTTC,CASSLRELSYNEQFF
.,TRBV6-2/TRBV6-3,TRBJ1-2,TRBD1,TGTGCCAGCAGTCAGGGGGCCTGGGGCTACACCTTC,CASSQGAWGYTF
.,TRBV18,TRBJ2-7,TRBD1,TGTGCCAGCTCACCGGCGTATGGACAGGGGGCGAAGGAGCAGTACTTC,CASSPAYGQGAKEQYF
.,TRBV25-1,TRBJ1-4,.,TGTGCCAGCAGTGTTCGGCTTGGAGAAAAACTGTTTTTT,CASSVRLGEKLFF
.,TRBV2,TRBJ1-2,.,TGTGCCAGCAGACAGGACTTCAAGGATGGTTACTATGGCTACACCTTC,CASRQDFKDGYYGYTF
.,TRBV18,TRBJ2-7,TRBD2,TGTGCCAGCTCACGAAGCGGGGGGCTAAACTACGAGCAGTACTTC,CASSRSGGLNYEQYF
.,TRBV29-1,TRBJ1-2,.,TGCAGCGTTGATTCCAGTAACTATGGCTACACCTTC,CSVDSSNYGYTF
many,TRBV7-6,TRBJ1-6,TRBD1,TGTGCCAGCAGCTTAGCGCGTAGGACAGGGGGCATTAACGATAATTCACCCCTCCACTTT,CASSLARRTGGINDNSPLHF
.,TRBV27,TRBJ2-1,TRBD2,TGTGCCAGCAGTTTGACGGGGGGCTCCTACAATGAGCAGTTCTTC,CASSLTGGSYNEQFF
.,TRBV4-1,TRBJ1-2,.,TGCGCCAGCAAGGCCGGTGGGGGGGTAGGCTATGGCTACACCTTC,CASKAGGGVGYGYTF
.,TRBV13,TRBJ1-2,TRBD1,TGTGCCAGCAGCTACCAGGACAGGGGTTCTATCGGCTACACCTTC,CASSYQDRGSIGYTF
.,TRBV9,TRBJ1-4,.,TGTGCCAGCAGCCCCCAGGGGCAGACCGCCGAAAAACTGTTTTTT,CASSPQGQTAEKLFF